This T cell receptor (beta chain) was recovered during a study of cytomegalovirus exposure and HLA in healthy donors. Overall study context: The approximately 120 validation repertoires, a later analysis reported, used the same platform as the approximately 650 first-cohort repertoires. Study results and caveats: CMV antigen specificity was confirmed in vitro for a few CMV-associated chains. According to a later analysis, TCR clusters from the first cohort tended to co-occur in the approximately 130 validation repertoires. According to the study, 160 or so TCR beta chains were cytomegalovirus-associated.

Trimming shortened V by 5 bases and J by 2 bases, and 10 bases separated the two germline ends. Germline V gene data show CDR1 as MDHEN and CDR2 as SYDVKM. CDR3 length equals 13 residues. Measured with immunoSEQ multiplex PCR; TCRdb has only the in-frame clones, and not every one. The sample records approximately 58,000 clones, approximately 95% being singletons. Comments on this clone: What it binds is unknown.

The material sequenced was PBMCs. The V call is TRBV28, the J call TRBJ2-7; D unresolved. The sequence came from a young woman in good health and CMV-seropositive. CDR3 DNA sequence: TGTGCCAGCAGTCCGCGCACTCCCTACGAGCAGTACTTC. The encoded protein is CASSPRTPYEQYF.